This TCR beta chain was identified in a study of response to subunit inactivated influenza vaccine (dated by TCRdb to about 2018). Looking at the study overall: Deep quantitative T cell receptor repertoire profiling was used in the study to track responses to a trivalent subunit inactivated influenza vaccine. Study-level results and caveats: The authors suggested that each seasonal influenza vaccination may recruit only a limited number of new T cells.

Library preparation was by RT-PCR. TCRdb names Illumina HiSeq 2500 as the instrument used. The public reads were reanalyzed by TCRdb: fastp trimming at Q25, MiXCR alignment, in-frame beta chains only. Under each unique CDR3 protein, matching rows form one entry showing the most common genes and DNA. In all, the sample holds about 540,000 distinct CDR3 sequences, and approximately 24% of those were seen once. The ten largest make up about 2.8% of the sample. Points on this clonotype: Its target antigen remains unknown. Qualities for individual bases were not recorded, and no much larger clone is one base off.

A distance of 18 bases separates the germline ends of V and J, which lose 2 bases and 8 bases respectively. The CDR3 goes from the cysteine to the phenylalanine over 16 residues. Only the CDR3 part of the read is kept: 48 bases, read in frame from the first base. The germline V gene gives CDR1 as SGHAT and CDR2 as FQNNGV. These data were also filed under a second study, of T cells expressing NK-cell markers. As that second paper reports: TCR beta cDNA libraries were prepared using 5'RACE template switching, which introduced a universal primer site and unique molecular identifiers. Fewer than ten donors provided sorted CD3+CD56+NKG2C+, CD3+CD56+NKG2C- and CD3+CD56-NKG2C+ T-cell subsets, whose TCR beta-chain repertoires were profiled. Seven of the eight sequenced donors were HCMV-seropositive and one was HCMV-seronegative. To restrict sorting to alphabetaTCR-expressing T cells, an anti-gammadeltaTCR antibody was added in several experiments. In several donors, the dominant CD3+CD56+NKG2C+ clonotypes ranked among the top 10 CD8+ clonotypes, making up roughly 1.0-8% of CD8+ T cells. Those dominant clonotypes were again the most abundant among CD3+CD56-NKG2C+ cells in a few donors, at roughly 28.3-60.1%. Whether the expanded NKG2C-expressing T cell clones were specific for HCMV antigens remained unclear. The study sequenced eight donors, all healthy volunteers chosen at random: three men and five women. A commercial ELISA kit detecting HCMV-specific IgG in serum was used to determine HCMV serostatus. Peripheral blood mononuclear cells were isolated from blood by Ficoll density gradient centrifugation. Using Miltenyi isolation kits, CD4+ and CD8+ T cells were isolated from PBMC through magnetic immunoseparation. cDNA synthesis was primed from the TCR beta constant segment and was followed by two successive PCR amplification steps. Libraries were sequenced as 2 x 150 bp reads on Illumina HiSeq 2000/2500, MiSeq or NextSeq. MIGEC was used to demultiplex reads and group reads by UMI, and MiTCR was used to assemble and quantify clonotypes. To exclude erroneous sequences, any TCR cDNA sequence not supported by at least two reads was discarded. The tcR package was used for downstream repertoire analysis, and clonotypes were matched across fractions by CDR3 nucleotide sequence plus V segment. VDJmatch was used to annotate antigen specificity against VDJdb, with one amino acid substitution in CDR3 permitted.

The material was CD4+ T cells sorted from PBMCs, obtained 11 to 12 days after vaccination. The sequence was collected from a man aged 50 to 59 who received an inactivated influenza vaccine. Donor details come from another sample of the same person, matched by shared clones. The rearrangement joined TRBV11-2 to TRBJ1-4; a weak D assignment points to TRBD1 (5 bases agree). The encoded CDR3 is CASSLYQFQGREKLFF. The nucleotides are TGTGCCAGCAGCTTATACCAATTTCAGGGAAGAGAAAAACTGTTTTTT.